A single sample gave rise to the 27 T cell receptor beta chains below, sequenced in a study of blood T cell repertoires in COVID-19. Method: immunoSEQ multiplex PCR; TCRdb's copy keeps in-frame clones and lacks some. The sample holds 150,000 or so clones, 85% to 95% seen once. Sequences were obtained from peripheral blood. The receptor source for this set is a man aged 45-65 years with acute or convalescent COVID-19.

The V call is TRBV7-7, the J call TRBJ2-1; TRBD2 matches at 7 bases. The CDR3 has 16 residues. Germline CDR1 is SSHAT and CDR2 is FNYEAQ (reference sequence). The V gene end was trimmed by 5 bases and the J gene end by 2 bases; junction bases not matched to a gene: 9. The CDR3 loop is CASSPGLAEPYNEQFF. CDR3 DNA: TGTGCCAGCAGCCCTGGGCTAGCGGAACCCTACAATGAGCAGTTCTTC.

The chain couples TRBV12-3 or TRBV12-4 to TRBJ2-1, with 7 bases matching TRBD1. V lost 6 bases to trimming and J lost 7 bases; unmatched junction nucleotides: 6. This CDR3 region has 13 residues. In nucleotides, the CDR3 is TGTGCCAGCAGGGAGACAGGGTTTAATGAGCAGTTCTTC. Translating it yields CASRETGFNEQFF.

The CDR3 DNA sequence: TGTGCCAGCAGTTACCGGGCAGGAGGTGGAAACACCATATATTTT. Protein product: CASSYRAGGGNTIYF. The J gene is TRBJ1-3, the V gene TRBV6-5; D ambiguous. CDR1 MNHEY and CDR2 SVGAGI come from the germline V gene. There are 15 residues in the CDR3. V lost 2 bases and J lost 3, with 11 bases in between.

This clone occurred once. The rearrangement uses TRBV30 and TRBJ2-7; D gene unclear. V was clipped by 2 bases and J by 1 base, with 9 bases between them. CDR1 and CDR2 (germline): GTSNPN, SVGIG (reference sequence). The CDR3 totals 13 residues. The CDR3 DNA reads as TGTGCCTGGAGTCTTGGCACGTCCTACGAGCAGTACTTC. Protein sequence: CAWSLGTSYEQYF.

The chain couples TRBV19 to TRBJ2-2, with D possibly being TRBD1 (5 bases). Trimming pared 0 bases from V and 5 bases from J, leaving 10 bases between. Germline V gene sequence: CDR1 LNHDA, CDR2 SQIVND (reference sequence). The length of the CDR3 is 15 residues. The CDR3 protein is CASSIDRAETGELFF. The CDR3 DNA reads as TGTGCCAGTAGTATAGACAGGGCGGAGACCGGGGAGCTGTTTTTT. Looking up the rest from reference TRBV19 and TRBJ2-2 gives the full variable domain: DGGITQSPKYLFRKEGQNVTLSCEQNLNHDAMYWYRQDPGQGLRLIYYSQIVNDFQKGDIAEGYSVSREKKESFPLTVTSAQKNPTAFYLCASSIDRAETGELFFGEGSRLTVL.

J is TRBJ2-1 and V is TRBV7-9; D unresolved. CDR3 size: 12 residues. Germline CDR1 is SEHNR and CDR2 is FQNEAQ (reference sequence). Trimming took 3 bases from V and 9 from J, leaving 9 bases between them. The CDR3 loop reads CASSFKSGEQFF. The DNA for the CDR3 is TGTGCCAGCAGCTTCAAGAGTGGTGAGCAGTTCTTC.

The V gene is TRBV3-1 (or the pseudogene TRBV3-2), the J gene TRBJ2-6, with TRBD2 matching over 8 bases. V lost 0 bases and J lost 0; bases outside the gene matches: 1. Germline CDR1 and CDR2: LGHDT and YNNKEL (reference sequence). The CDR3 extends over 17 amino acids. The DNA for the CDR3 is TGTGCCAGCAGCCAAGAGCGGGGGGCCTCTGGGGCCAACGTCCTGACTTTC. It yields the protein CASSQERGASGANVLTF.

This clone was seen a single time. This chain joins TRBV20-1 and TRBJ1-5; 7 nucleotides match TRBD1. The CDR3 runs 12 residues. Germline CDR1 reads DFQATT; CDR2 reads SNEGSKA (reference sequence). The V gene end was trimmed by 3 bases and the J gene end by 5 bases; junction bases not matched to a gene: 1. The chain's CDR3 is CSASQGDQPQHF. The CDR3 coding sequence is TGCAGTGCTAGTCAGGGGGATCAGCCCCAGCATTTT.

The V call is TRBV5-1, the J call TRBJ2-1; D not certain. CDR1 SGHRS and CDR2 YFSETQ come from the germline V gene. Deletions cut 0 bases from V and 2 bases from J, with 9 bases between. The length of the CDR3 is 15 residues. The CDR3 here is CASSLDYATYNEQFF. DNA of the CDR3: TGCGCCAGCAGCTTGGACTACGCAACCTACAATGAGCAGTTCTTC. The variable domain in full, completed from reference TRBV5-1 and TRBJ2-1, reads KAGVTQTPRYLIKTRGQQVTLSCSPISGHRSVSWYQQTPGQGLQFLFEYFSETQRNKGNFPGRFSGRQFSNSRSEMNVSTLELGDSALYLCASSLDYATYNEQFFGPGTRLTVL.

This chain joins TRBV11-1 and TRBJ2-2, with D possibly TRBD2 on 6 matching bases. The V and J ends lost 3 bases and 3 bases respectively, with 14 bases between them. CDR3 length: 16 amino acids. Germline assignment: CDR1 SGHAT and CDR2 FQDESV (reference sequence). CDR3 DNA: TGTGCCAGCAGCTTGTCCCGGTGGGGGGACACCGGGGAGCTGTTTTTT. It specifies CASSLSRWGDTGELFF.

V and J are TRBV4-2 and TRBJ1-3, with TRBD1 identical over 9 bases. The CDR3 is made up of 16 amino acids. V lost 0 bases and J lost 3; bases outside the gene matches: 3. Germline V gene sequence: CDR1 LGHNA, CDR2 YNFKEQ. CDR3 residues: CASSQDRTGVGNTIYF. The CDR3 nucleotides read TGTGCCAGCAGCCAAGATAGGACAGGGGTTGGAAACACCATATATTTT.

The chain uses TRBV5-6 and TRBJ2-7, with D perhaps TRBD2 (6 bases). The V end lost 4 bases, the J end lost 2 bases, and 16 bases lay between the germline ends. This CDR3 has 15 residues. CDR1 and CDR2 (germline): SGHDT, YYEEEE. CDR3 nucleotides: TGTGCCAGCAGCAAGGGACTCACCGAGCCCTACGAGCAGTACTTC. Protein product: CASSKGLTEPYEQYF.

The J gene is TRBJ2-2, the V gene TRBV4-1; weak D call: TRBD2 (5 bases). Germline assignment: CDR1 MGHRA and CDR2 YSYEKL. The CDR3 sequence is 14 residues long. The V end was cut by 4 bases, the J end by 3 bases, with 9 bases between. The CDR3 coding sequence is TGCGCCAGCAGCCTCGGGGTGGACACCGGGGAGCTGTTTTTT. Translating it yields CASSLGVDTGELFF.

The chain links TRBV9 to TRBJ2-7; the match to TRBD2 covers 9 bases. J lost 6 bases, V lost 3 bases, and 7 bases had no gene match. Germline loops: CDR1 SGDLS, CDR2 YYNGEE. The CDR3 contains 14 residues. CDR3 in amino acids: CASSALGTSFEQYF. The CDR3 DNA reads TGTGCCAGCAGCGCGCTCGGGACTAGCTTCGAGCAGTACTTC.

The chain links TRBV7-2 to TRBJ1-5, with D possibly being TRBD1 (6 bases). The V end was cut by 1 base, the J end by 3 bases, with 10 bases between. Germline assignment: CDR1 SGHTA and CDR2 FQGNSA. This CDR3 is built from 15 residues. CDR3 bases: TGTGCCAGCAGCTTAGGAGGGGGATCCAATCAGCCCCAGCATTTT. Protein product: CASSLGGGSNQPQHF.

The chain employs TRBV9 and TRBJ2-7; the match to TRBD2 covers 7 bases. Germline V lookup: CDR1 SGDLS, CDR2 YYNGEE. V shed 4 bases, J shed 4 bases, and the junction held 11 bases outside the gene matches. The CDR3 is made up of 15 amino acids. CDR3 DNA: TGTGCCAGCAGCCCCTGGGGGGGAGGAGGGTACGAGCAGTACTTC. Encoded protein: CASSPWGGGGYEQYF.

V gene TRBV19 combines with J gene TRBJ2-2; 9 bases are a match to TRBD1. Germline values: CDR1 LNHDA, CDR2 SQIVND (reference sequence). V shed 5 bases and J 5 bases; nucleotides not matched to a gene: 6. The CDR3 length is 15 residues. The CDR3 DNA reads as TGTGCCAGTAGTCGAACAGGGGGCAGAACCGGGGAGCTGTTTTTT. Its protein product is CASSRTGGRTGELFF.

This clone has just one count. This chain uses TRBV11-2 with TRBJ2-5, with D possibly TRBD2 on 7 matching bases. V lost 5 bases and J 5 bases, leaving 18 bases between the germline ends. The CDR3 length is 15 residues. Germline assignment: CDR1 SGHAT and CDR2 FQNNGV. CDR3: CASSRGGGGRETQYF. The DNA for the CDR3 is TGTGCCAGCAGCAGAGGAGGGGGAGGGAGGGAGACCCAGTACTTC. Filled out from reference TRBV11-2 and TRBJ2-5, the complete variable domain reads EAGVAQSPRYKIIEKRQSVAFWCNPISGHATLYWYQQILGQGPKLLIQFQNNGVVDDSQLPKDRFSAERLKGVDSTLKIQPAKLEDSAVYLCASSRGGGGRETQYFGPGTRLLVL.

The chain has TRBV7-6 and TRBJ2-2; D call uncertain. This CDR3 is built from 13 residues. With 5 bases removed from V and 6 bases from J, the gap between germline ends came to 10 bases. CDR1 SGHVS and CDR2 FNYEAQ come from the germline V gene. For the CDR3, the DNA is TGTGCCAGCAGCGCGGAATTGTCCGGGGAGCTGTTTTTT. Translated: CASSAELSGELFF.

The chain is built from TRBV5-6 and TRBJ2-2; D possibly corresponds to TRBD1 (5 bases). The ends were cut back, 0 bases at V and 1 base at J, with 7 bases in the middle. Germline CDR1 is SGHDT and CDR2 is YYEEEE. The CDR3 contains 15 residues. The CDR3: CASSLATVNTGELFF. DNA for the CDR3: TGTGCCAGCAGCTTGGCGACAGTGAACACCGGGGAGCTGTTTTTT.

The chain is built from TRBV6-2 or TRBV6-3 and TRBJ2-7, with D perhaps matching TRBD1 (6 bases). Germline CDR1 MNHEY, CDR2 SVGEGT. V was trimmed by 4 bases and J by 6 bases, leaving 10 bases between them. This CDR3 is built from 12 residues. The CDR3 bases are TGTGCCAGCAGTTCCCGGACAGTCGAGCAGTACGTC. As protein: CASSSRTVEQYV.

The V gene is TRBV5-4, the J gene TRBJ1-1; D unresolved. CDR1 and CDR2 from the germline V gene are SGHNT and YYREEE (reference sequence). Between the trimmed V and J ends, which lost 3 bases and 0 bases, there was a span of 6 bases. The CDR3 length is 13 residues. The CDR3 sequence: CASSSHMNTEAFF. CDR3 sequence (DNA): TGTGCCAGCAGCTCTCACATGAACACTGAAGCTTTCTTT.

V is TRBV28 and J is TRBJ1-5; perhaps TRBD1 as D (5 bases). Germline loops: CDR1 MDHEN, CDR2 SYDVKM. This CDR3 contains 14 residues. V dropped 3 bases and J dropped 4 bases, with 10 bases sitting between them. The CDR3 is CASSLVQENQPQHF. The CDR3 DNA reads as TGTGCCAGCAGTTTGGTACAGGAAAATCAGCCCCAGCATTTT. Based on the CDR3 plus reference TRBV28 and TRBJ1-5, the full variable domain is DVKVTQSSRYLVKRTGEKVFLECVQDMDHENMFWYRQDPGLGLRLIYFSYDVKMKEKGDIPEGYSVSREKKERFSLILESASTNQTSMYLCASSLVQENQPQHFGDGTRLSIL.

The rearrangement uses TRBV6-5 and TRBJ1-4; perhaps TRBD1 as D (6 bases). The length of the CDR3 is 15 residues. Trimming cost V 5 bases and J 2 bases, with 12 bases left between them. Germline V gene sequence: CDR1 MNHEY, CDR2 SVGAGI. The CDR3 spells CASSRRGGTNEKLFF. In DNA, the CDR3 is TGTGCCAGCAGTCGCAGGGGTGGGACTAATGAAAAACTGTTTTTT.

The genes are TRBV7-8 and TRBJ2-1, with 13 nucleotides matching TRBD2. The germline gives CDR1 SGHVS, CDR2 FQNEAQ. V trimming: 0 bases; J trimming: 3 bases; junction bases outside the gene matches: 2. This CDR3 comprises 17 residues. CDR3 loop: CASSLAWTSGGYNEQFF. The CDR3 coding sequence is TGTGCCAGCAGCTTAGCTTGGACTAGCGGGGGCTACAATGAGCAGTTCTTC.

This sequence joins TRBV6-6 and TRBJ2-7, with TRBD2 as a possible D gene (5 bases). V was shortened by 2 bases and J by 6 bases, with 11 bases between the two germline ends. This CDR3 region has 13 residues. Germline values: CDR1 MNHNY, CDR2 SVGAGI (reference sequence). CDR3 sequence (DNA): TGTGCCAGCAGTTACCGGGTAGGAGGCGAGCAGTACTTC. It encodes CASSYRVGGEQYF.

The CDR3 coding sequence is TGTGCCAGCAGTTACTCGAGGGCTGCAAACACCGGGGAGCTGTTTTTT. Protein product: CASSYSRAANTGELFF. The chain recombines TRBV6-5 with TRBJ2-2; maybe TRBD2 (5 bases). The V end was cut by 0 bases, the J end by 2 bases, with 10 bases between. Germline V lookup: CDR1 MNHEY, CDR2 SVGAGI. The CDR3 consists of 16 residues.